This TCR beta chain is drawn from a study of blood T cell repertoires in COVID-19. Study background: T cells, B-cell-depleted T cells, or PBMCs supplied cDNA or gDNA.

The CDR3 is 15 amino acids. The trim removed 5 bases at V and 3 bases at J, leaving 9 bases unmatched. Germline values: CDR1 LGHDT, CDR2 YNNKEL (reference sequence). TCRdb keeps only in-frame clones here, not all; method: immunoSEQ multiplex PCR. The sample yields about 180,000 clones, about 85% seen once. Sequencing used peripheral blood. The chain carries TRBV3-1 (or the pseudogene TRBV3-2) and TRBJ2-5, with 7 nucleotides matching TRBD1. The sequence derives from a woman aged 25-40 years with active or convalescent COVID-19. The CDR3 DNA follows: TGTGCCAGCAGCTCAACAGGGGCTCTAGAAGAGACCCAGTACTTC. It encodes CASSSTGALEETQYF.